The source of this T cell receptor beta chain is a study of regulatory T cells in long-lasting Graves disease. Study findings and constraints: Lower TCR diversity characterized persistent Graves' patients relative to newly diagnosed patients. Gene preferences differed: TRBV28, TRBJ1-2, TRBJ2-5 in persistent cases.

V lost 8 bases and J lost 2; bases outside the gene matches: 13. Germline values: CDR1 SGHAT, CDR2 FQNNGV. The CDR3 runs 16 residues. Arm-PCR of CDR3 regions with iRepertoire HTBI primers generated TCR beta libraries. One entry per CDR3 protein, called by TCRdb with MiXCR from the multiplex PCR reads. This sample carries some 370,000 distinct CDR3 sequences, 23% of them seen once, and the ten largest clones take approximately 27%. This clonotype was counted between two and nine times. What it binds is not known. As for time point: persistent/refractory GD, antithyroid drugs over 5 years with positive TRAb. Construction of the TCR library relied on RNA isolated from PBMCs.

This TCR came from a woman between 35 and 50 years old with Graves disease. The starting material was peripheral blood mononuclear cells (PBMCs), obtained when the disease was refractory, from a patient treated with antithyroid drugs. The chain joins TRBV11-2 to TRBJ2-3, with 7 bases matching TRBD2. The CDR3 bases are TGTGCCAGCCAGCCCCCTTTAGCGGGCTACACAGATACGCAGTATTTT. Amino acids: CASQPPLAGYTDTQYF.